This T cell receptor beta chain appears in the sequencing data of a study of blood T cells in healthy people across ages (dated by TCRdb to about 2015). With regard to the full study: In model experiments, template switching captured about one uniquely barcoded TCR beta cDNA molecule for every two T cells. Using deep sequencing normalized with unique cDNA molecular identifiers, the study measured how TCR beta repertoire diversity changes with age. The donors were divided into four age groups: young (average around 16 years), middle-aged (about 41), aged (roughly 60) and long-lived (approximately 74). To avoid experimental bias, donors of different ages were distributed randomly across sequencing lanes. Using the same blood draw, the study looked at two additional independent replicas of 1 million unique cDNA reads for two donors, one aged 18 to 30 and the other aged 80 or older.

With regard to this clonotype: Its antigen is still unknown. Nothing much larger sits one base from this clone, and base qualities are not available.

Donors were a few dozen systemically healthy Caucasian individuals from Russia aged roughly 6 to 100 years. About 10 milliliters of peripheral blood were drawn from each donor into EDTA-treated Vacutainer tubes. Ficoll-Paque density-gradient centrifugation was used to isolate PBMCs, with at least 6 million obtained per sample. Trizol reagent was used to extract total RNA from the PBMCs, yielding at least 5 micrograms per sample. For every donor, flow cytometry on a PBMC aliquot measured the percentage of naive CD45RAhigh/CD27high T cells. Overall study results and their limits: Estimates of total diversity based on one million sequenced T cells were considered lower bounds and underestimates. Compared with the aged group, the long-lived group had more naive CD4+ T cells, fewer expanded clones and increased TCR diversity, a pattern suggesting age selection. Because profiling used bulk unsorted PBMCs, naive and antigen-experienced compartments could not be compared conclusively. Donor CMV infection status was unknown, potentially confounding age-related changes in expanded clonotypes. As age increased, observed TCR beta diversity per million T cells dropped in a roughly linear way, and a significant reduction was already evident by age 40. The percentage of naive T cells measured by flow cytometry correlated strongly with observed TCR beta diversity.

The receptor library was made with 5' RACE. Sequenced using an Illumina HiSeq 2500. A second PCR of about 7 to 12 cycles was performed with a sample-barcoded 5' primer and a J-beta primer mix. A unique molecular identifier was introduced onto each TCR beta cDNA molecule by a template-switch 5' adaptor carrying 12 random nucleotides. Each sample yielded at least 2.5 million CDR3-containing paired-end reads. All of the RNA was converted into first-strand cDNA using the Mint cDNA synthesis kit, with a TRBC-specific oligonucleotide serving as the primer. All cDNA was treated with uracil-DNA glycosylase and then went through a first 18-cycle PCR with the universal primers M1SS and BC2_uni_R. Per the original workflow: Normalization of each sample was performed by random selection of 1 million high-quality reads, each carrying a distinct molecular identifier. Reads sharing molecular identifiers were discarded rather than binned into consensus sequences. MiTCR, with a Q25 quality threshold and the strictest error-elimination algorithm, was used for CDR3 identification, clonotype clustering and error correction. A nonparametric unseen species model with Euler transformation was used to estimate a lower bound on total TCR beta diversity. The raw public reads went through TCRdb reprocessing: fastp at Q25, MiXCR clone calling, in-frame beta chains kept. CDR3 protein duplicates are merged, each entry listing the most common genes and DNA. V and J calls and clone size were set by TCRdb, not the authors. For this sample there are approximately 360,000 distinct CDR3 sequences; approximately 52% appear just once. Under 60% of the sample is taken by the ten largest.

CDR1 and CDR2 (DFQATT, SNEGSKA) derive from the germline V gene (reference sequence). Deletion took 5 bases off V and 12 bases off J, with a span of 20 bases between the germline ends. The CDR3 runs 13 amino acids, cysteine and phenylalanine included. Solely the CDR3 DNA is kept, with 39 bases framed from the first base. The TCR comes from a man aged 60 to 69 in good health. In this chain, TRBV20-1 is recombined with TRBJ2-1; the D region possibly corresponds to TRBD1 (7 bases align). Source material: blood. The base sequence is TGCAGTGCTCCCAATCGGGGGACAGATACGCAGTTCTTC. This gives the protein CSAPNRGTDTQFF.